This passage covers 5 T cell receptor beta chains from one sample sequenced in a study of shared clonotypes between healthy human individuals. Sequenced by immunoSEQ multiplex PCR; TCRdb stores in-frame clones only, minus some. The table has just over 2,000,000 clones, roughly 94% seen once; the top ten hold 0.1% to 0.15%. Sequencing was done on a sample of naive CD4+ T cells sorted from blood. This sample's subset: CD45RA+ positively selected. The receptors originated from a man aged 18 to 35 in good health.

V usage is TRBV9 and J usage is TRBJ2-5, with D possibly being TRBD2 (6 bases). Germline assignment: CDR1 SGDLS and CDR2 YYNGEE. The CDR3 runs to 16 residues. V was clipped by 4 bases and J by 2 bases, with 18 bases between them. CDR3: CASSPGLRAGQETQYF. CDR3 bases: TGTGCCAGCAGCCCGGGCCTTCGGGCGGGGCAAGAGACCCAGTACTTC.

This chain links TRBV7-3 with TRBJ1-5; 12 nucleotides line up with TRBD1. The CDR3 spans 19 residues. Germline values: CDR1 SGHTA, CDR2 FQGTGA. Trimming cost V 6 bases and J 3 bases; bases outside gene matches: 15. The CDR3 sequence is CASSFTTGQGATDNQPQHF. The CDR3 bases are TGTGCCAGCAGTTTCACCACGGGACAGGGGGCTACGGACAATCAGCCCCAGCATTTT.

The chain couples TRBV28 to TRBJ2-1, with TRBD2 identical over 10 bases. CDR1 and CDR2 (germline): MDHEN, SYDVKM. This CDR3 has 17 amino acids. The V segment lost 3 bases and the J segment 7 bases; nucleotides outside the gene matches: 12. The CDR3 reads CASSFLRSSGSANEQFF. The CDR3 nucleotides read TGTGCCAGCAGTTTCCTAAGGTCTAGCGGGAGTGCAAATGAGCAGTTCTTC.

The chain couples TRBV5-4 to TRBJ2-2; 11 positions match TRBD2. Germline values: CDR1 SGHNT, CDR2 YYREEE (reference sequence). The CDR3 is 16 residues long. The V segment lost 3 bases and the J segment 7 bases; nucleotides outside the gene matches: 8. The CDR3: CASSSTGTSGDGELFF. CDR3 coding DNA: TGTGCCAGCAGCTCAACCGGGACTAGCGGTGACGGGGAGCTGTTTTTT.

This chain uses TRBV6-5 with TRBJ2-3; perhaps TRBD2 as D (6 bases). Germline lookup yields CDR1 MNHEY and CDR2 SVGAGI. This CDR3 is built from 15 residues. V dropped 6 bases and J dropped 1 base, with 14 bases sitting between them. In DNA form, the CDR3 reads TGTGCCAGCAGCCGACTAGTTCTCGGCACAGATACGCAGTATTTT. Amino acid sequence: CASSRLVLGTDTQYF.